These T cell receptor beta chains were read from a single sample in a study of blood T cell repertoires in COVID-19. Sequenced by immunoSEQ multiplex PCR; TCRdb stores in-frame clones only, minus some. Of fewer than 350,000 clones in the sample, over 75% were seen once. Sequenced: peripheral blood. The source of these receptors is a human donor in a cohort sampled during active COVID-19. The CDR3 runs from the conserved cysteine through the conserved F or W. A D gene is named only where the DNA matches it firmly. The size of a clone is reported for some rows only, either as once, few or many, or as a class for expanded clones.

size	D	V	J	CDR3	DNA
.	TRBD2	TRBV29-1	TRBJ2-7	CSVAGRLAGETYEQYF	TGCAGCGTTGCGGGCCGTCTAGCGGGGGAGACCTACGAGCAGTACTTC
.	.	TRBV18	TRBJ1-1	CASSVSGVAFF	TGTGCCAGCTCAGTCTCCGGAGTGGCTTTCTTT
.	TRBD2	TRBV20-1	TRBJ2-2	CSASSAGDTGELFF	TGCAGTGCTAGTTCCGCGGGGGACACCGGGGAGCTGTTTTTT
.	.	TRBV24-1	TRBJ1-2	CATSDPPHTYGYTF	TGTGCCACCAGTGACCCTCCTCACACATATGGCTACACCTTC
.	TRBD2	TRBV5-1	TRBJ2-1	CASSFGTSGGYNEQFF	TGCGCCAGCAGCTTTGGGACTAGCGGTGGTTACAATGAGCAGTTCTTC
.	TRBD1	TRBV27	TRBJ1-4	CASRTTGGEDEKLFF	TGTGCCAGCAGGACTACAGGGGGAGAGGATGAAAAACTGTTTTTT
.	.	TRBV6-5	TRBJ1-4	CASSYGGLTNEKLFF	TGTGCCAGCAGTTACGGGGGCCTCACTAATGAAAAACTGTTTTTT
once	.	TRBV27	TRBJ2-7	CASSLHRSYEQYF	TGTGCCAGCAGTTTACACAGATCCTACGAGCAGTACTTC
.	.	TRBV5-1	TRBJ2-1	CASSLVLVRGNEQFF	TGCGCCAGCAGCTTGGTATTGGTCCGGGGGAATGAGCAGTTCTTC
.	.	TRBV2	TRBJ2-6	CASRHRSSGANVLTF	TGTGCCAGCAGGCACAGGAGCTCTGGGGCCAACGTCCTGACTTTC
.	TRBD2	TRBV10-2	TRBJ2-2	CASSEPLRGDTGELFF	TGCGCCAGCAGTGAACCTCTGCGGGGGGACACCGGGGAGCTGTTTTTT
.	.	TRBV5-4	TRBJ1-2	CASSPSRDGRDSNYGYTF	TGTGCCAGCAGCCCAAGTAGGGACGGGAGGGATTCTAACTATGGCTACACCTTC
.	TRBD1	TRBV5-8	TRBJ1-6	CASSFGQGSSPLHF	TGTGCCAGCAGCTTCGGACAGGGTAGTTCACCCCTCCACTTT
.	TRBD2	TRBV7-2	TRBJ2-5	CASSQSLAGQETQYF	TGTGCCAGCAGCCAATCACTAGCGGGGCAAGAGACCCAGTACTTC
.	.	TRBV5-6	TRBJ1-2	CASSVSIGGYTF	TGTGCCAGCAGCGTCAGTATTGGTGGCTACACCTTC
.	.	TRBV4-1	TRBJ1-1	CASSQPDRLNTEAFF	TGCGCCAGCAGCCAACCCGACAGGCTTAACACTGAAGCTTTCTTT
.	.	TRBV6-5	TRBJ1-5	CASSSSTGPQHF	TGTGCCAGCAGTTCGAGTACGGGGCCCCAGCATTTT
few	.	TRBV3-1/TRBV3-2	TRBJ1-5	CASGLGDTGNQPQHF	TGTGCCAGCGGATTGGGGGACACCGGGAATCAGCCCCAGCATTTT
.	.	TRBV5-1	TRBJ1-2	CASSMDGTNYGYTF	TGCGCCAGCAGCATGGACGGTACTAACTATGGCTACACCTTC
.	TRBD1	TRBV5-1	TRBJ1-4	CASRPNRGLTNEKLFF	TGCGCCAGCAGACCCAACAGGGGGCTGACTAATGAAAAACTGTTTTTT
.	.	TRBV4-1	TRBJ2-1	CASSQDREINEQFF	TGCGCCAGCAGCCAAGATCGGGAGATCAATGAGCAGTTCTTC
.	.	TRBV21-1	TRBJ1-3	CASSNRDSLSGNTIYF	TGTGCCAGCAGCAACCGGGACAGTTTATCTGGAAACACCATATATTTT
.	.	TRBV21-1	TRBJ1-6	CASTKTGDSPLHF	TGTGCCAGCACAAAGACAGGGGATTCACCCCTCCACTTT
few	.	TRBV10-2	TRBJ1-5	CASSESQGRNQPQHF	TGCGCCAGCAGTGAGTCGCAGGGGCGGAATCAGCCCCAGCATTTT
.	.	TRBV9	TRBJ2-3	CASSPELYTDTQYF	TGTGCCAGCTCCCCTGAGCTGTACACAGATACGCAGTATTTT
few	.	TRBV2	TRBJ1-5	CASSKTGFESDQPQHF	TGTGCCAGCAGTAAGACAGGTTTTGAGTCGGATCAGCCCCAGCATTTT
.	.	TRBV7-3	TRBJ1-6	CASSDGIYNSPLHF	TGTGCCAGCTCAGACGGGATCTATAATTCACCCCTCCACTTT
once	.	TRBV20-1	TRBJ2-3	CSAGPVDTQYF	TGCAGTGCGGGCCCGGTGGATACGCAGTATTTT
.	TRBD2	TRBV5-5	TRBJ2-2	CASSIHSGGNTGELFF	TGTGCCAGCAGCATTCATAGCGGGGGAAACACCGGGGAGCTGTTTTTT
.	.	TRBV29-1	TRBJ1-2	CSVGHSRLTENGYTF	TGCAGCGTTGGGCACTCCCGGCTGACAGAAAATGGCTACACCTTC
.	TRBD1	TRBV5-1	TRBJ1-2	CASSLGQGVYGYTF	TGCGCCAGCAGCTTGGGACAGGGAGTCTATGGCTACACCTTC
.	.	TRBV6-1	TRBJ1-5	CASSEERGQPQHF	TGTGCCAGCAGTGAAGAAAGGGGTCAGCCCCAGCATTTT
.	.	TRBV30	TRBJ2-7	CAWSIQGRYDEQYF	TGTGCCTGGAGTATACAGGGTAGATACGACGAGCAGTACTTC
.	.	TRBV28	TRBJ1-2	CASKSPGGNYGYTF	TGTGCCAGCAAGTCTCCCGGGGGTAACTATGGCTACACCTTC
.	TRBD2	TRBV30	TRBJ2-4	CAWSAGLAKNIQYF	TGTGCCTGGAGTGCGGGACTAGCGAAAAACATTCAGTACTTC
once	TRBD2	TRBV19	TRBJ2-2	CASSISGTSAGELFF	TGTGCCAGTAGTATATCCGGGACTAGTGCCGGGGAGCTGTTTTTT
.	TRBD1	TRBV19	TRBJ1-1	CASSMKTGYTEAFF	TGTGCCAGTAGTATGAAGACAGGGTACACTGAAGCTTTCTTT
.	TRBD1	TRBV5-1	TRBJ1-4	CASSLGDRGSEKLFF	TGCGCCAGCAGCTTGGGGGACAGGGGGTCTGAAAAACTGTTTTTT
.	.	TRBV7-3	TRBJ1-2	CASSLHQVGGGYTF	TGTGCCAGCAGCTTACATCAGGTGGGAGGTGGCTACACCTTC
.	TRBD1	TRBV13	TRBJ1-1	CASSLQGAIPQAFF	TGTGCCAGCAGCCTACAGGGGGCGATCCCACAAGCTTTCTTT
.	TRBD1	TRBV27	TRBJ1-6	CASSLSTGLNSPLHF	TGTGCCAGCAGTTTATCGACAGGGTTGAATTCACCCCTCCACTTT
.	.	TRBV11-3	TRBJ2-3	CASSLDGETQYF	TGTGCCAGCAGCTTGGACGGGGAAACGCAGTATTTT
.	TRBD2	TRBV19	TRBJ2-7	CASSGIAGSSHEQYF	TGTGCCAGTAGTGGAATAGCGGGGTCTAGTCACGAGCAGTACTTC
few	.	TRBV19	TRBJ1-2	CASSFRDTRGGYTF	TGTGCCAGTAGTTTCCGGGACACTCGAGGCGGCTACACCTTC
.	.	TRBV20-1	TRBJ2-7	CSASVTSGEQYF	TGCAGTGCTAGTGTAACCTCGGGCGAGCAGTACTTC